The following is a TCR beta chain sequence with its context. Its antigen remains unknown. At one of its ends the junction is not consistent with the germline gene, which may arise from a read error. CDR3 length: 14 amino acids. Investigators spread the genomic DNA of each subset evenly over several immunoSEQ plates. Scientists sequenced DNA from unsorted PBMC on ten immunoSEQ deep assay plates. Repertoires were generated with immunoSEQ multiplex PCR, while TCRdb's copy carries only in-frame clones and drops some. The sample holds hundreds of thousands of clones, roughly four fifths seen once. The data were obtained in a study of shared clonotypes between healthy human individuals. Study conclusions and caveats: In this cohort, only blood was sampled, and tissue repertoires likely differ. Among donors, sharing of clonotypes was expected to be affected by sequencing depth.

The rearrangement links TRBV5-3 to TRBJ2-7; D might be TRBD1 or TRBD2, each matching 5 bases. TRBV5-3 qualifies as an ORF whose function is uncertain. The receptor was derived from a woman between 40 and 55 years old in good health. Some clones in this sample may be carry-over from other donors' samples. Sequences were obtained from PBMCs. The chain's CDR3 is CARTLGPQPYEQYF. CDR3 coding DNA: TGTGCCAGAACCTTGGGACCTCAACCCTACGAGCAGTACTTC.